This TCR beta chain was sequenced in a study of shared clonotypes between healthy human individuals. Looking at the study overall: The cohort had two women and a few men, ages 18 to 49.

CDR3 length: 12 amino acids. Germline V lookup: CDR1 SGHTA, CDR2 FQGTGA. Trimming stripped 5 bases from V and 5 bases from J, with 8 bases between. Deep was the level used in running the assay. The repertoire was sequenced with immunoSEQ multiplex PCR; TCRdb's copy has only in-frame clones and lacks some. Of about 2.1 million clones in the sample, around 93% were seen once. Naive CD8 cells comprised CD45RO-negative, CCR7-positively selected cells, excluding terminally differentiated effector memory CD45RA+ cells. Sequenced sample: naive CD8+ T cells from PBMCs. The sequence derives from a young man in good health. Some clones in this sample may be carry-over from other donors' samples. The chain recombines TRBV7-3 with TRBJ2-3, with D unresolved. The CDR3 reads CASSDIGDTQYF. The CDR3 DNA sequence: TGTGCCAGCAGCGACATCGGAGATACGCAGTATTTT. Full variable domain (rest looked up from reference TRBV7-3 and TRBJ2-3): GAGVSQTPSNKVTEKGKYVELRCDPISGHTALYWYRQSLGQGPEFLIYFQGTGAADDSGLPNDRFFAVRPEGSVSTLKIQRTERGDSAVYLCASSDIGDTQYFGPGTRLTVL.